The 14 T cell receptor beta chains given below trace back to one sample, sequenced in a study of control samples from healthy donors and cancer patients (TCRdb year 2020). The library was obtained by the immunoSEQ multiplex PCR assay. The immuneACCESS repertoire file appears here via TCRdb, limited to in-frame rearrangements. These files lack a portion of the clones; in checked studies, under half of the deficit traces to unresolved V genes, and the cause of the others is not known. Counted in this sample were approximately 150,000 clones; around 88% of them appeared once. Approximately 1.6% of the sample rests with the top ten. Sequences were obtained from blood. These receptors all come from a man between 18 and 35 years old in good health.

This clone was detected only once. V gene TRBV7-2 combines with J gene TRBJ2-3; 10 bases line up with TRBD2. This CDR3 has 16 amino acids. CDR1 SGHTA and CDR2 FQGNSA come from the germline V gene. With 0 bases clipped from V and 6 bases from J, the junction kept 6 bases outside the gene matches. CDR3 nucleotide sequence: TGTGCCAGCAGCTTAGCCCCGACTAGCGGGTTGGATACGCAGTATTTT. Encoded protein: CASSLAPTSGLDTQYF.

Here the CDR3 reads CASSSERGTSSTGELFF. In nucleotides, the CDR3 is TGTGCCAGCAGCTCCGAGCGGGGGACATCGAGCACCGGGGAGCTGTTTTTT. The V gene is TRBV5-4, the J gene TRBJ2-2; 8 nucleotides match TRBD2. Germline loops: CDR1 SGHNT, CDR2 YYREEE (reference sequence). V lost 3 bases, J lost 4 bases, and 11 bases stayed unmatched. The CDR3 is made up of 17 amino acids.

V is TRBV9 and J is TRBJ2-7; no reliable D call. The CDR3 totals 15 residues. V shed 0 bases and J shed 2 bases, with 12 bases lying between them. Per the germline V gene, CDR1 is SGDLS and CDR2 is YYNGEE. As DNA, the CDR3 is TGTGCCAGCAGCGTAGTCGTGGAACTCACCTACGAGCAGTACTTC. Encoded protein: CASSVVVELTYEQYF.

The CDR3 here is CASSLGPGASEQFF. The CDR3 region has the DNA TGCGCCAGCAGCCTGGGGCCCGGGGCGTCGGAGCAGTTCTTC. The chain has TRBV4-3 and TRBJ2-1; D possibly uses TRBD1 or TRBD2 (5 bases each). Per the germline V gene, CDR1 is LGHNA and CDR2 is YSLEER. The CDR3 has 14 amino acids. Trimming stripped 4 bases from V and 10 bases from J, with 17 bases between.

The rearrangement joins TRBV5-1 to TRBJ2-2, with TRBD1 identical over 7 bases. After removal of 3 bases from V and 5 bases from J, the junction contained 10 bases not matched to a gene. CDR1 SGHRS and CDR2 YFSETQ come from the germline V gene. This CDR3 region has 16 residues. The CDR3 protein is CASSSRDRAYTGELFF. CDR3 DNA sequence: TGCGCCAGCAGCTCACGAGACAGGGCGTATACCGGGGAGCTGTTTTTT.

The chain employs TRBV5-1 and TRBJ2-2; no clear D gene. The CDR3 runs to 13 residues. Per the germline V gene, CDR1 is SGHRS and CDR2 is YFSETQ. V was trimmed by 0 bases and J by 5 bases, leaving 5 bases between them. This chain's CDR3 is CASSLDNTGELFF. The CDR3 DNA follows: TGCGCCAGCAGCTTGGACAATACCGGGGAGCTGTTTTTT.

This clone has just a few counts. The chain is built from TRBV6-5 and TRBJ1-1; D remains ambiguous. The length of the CDR3 is 15 residues. Germline values: CDR1 MNHEY, CDR2 SVGAGI. Trimming stripped 6 bases from V and 4 bases from J, with 18 bases between. This CDR3 reads CASSSPSAGGTEAFF. The CDR3 DNA reads TGTGCCAGCAGCTCTCCATCGGCAGGTGGCACTGAAGCTTTCTTT.

This clone was seen a single time. V and J are TRBV29-1 and TRBJ1-1, with 7 bases that match TRBD1. V shed 4 bases and J 4 bases; nucleotides not matched to a gene: 9. The CDR3 totals 14 residues. The germline V gene has CDR1 SQVTM and CDR2 ANQGSEA. The CDR3 coding sequence is TGCAGCGTTGTCGGGTACAGGGGTTTCACTGAAGCTTTCTTT. Its translation: CSVVGYRGFTEAFF.

This chain uses TRBV25-1 with TRBJ2-3; D ambiguous. The CDR3 spans 13 residues. Trimming pared 6 bases from V and 4 bases from J, leaving 11 bases between. Per germline, CDR1 MGHDK and CDR2 SYGVNS. In nucleotides, the CDR3 is TGTGCCAGCAGCTTACCCGAAGCAGATACGCAGTATTTT. Translation gives CASSLPEADTQYF.

In DNA, the CDR3 is TGTGCCAGCAGCGTAGGACGGGGACTAGCTGATGAGCAGTTCTTC. Its protein is CASSVGRGLADEQFF. The chain is built from TRBV9 and TRBJ2-1; TRBD2 aligns across 9 bases. CDR3 length: 15 residues. Germline-derived CDR1 and CDR2 are SGDLS and YYNGEE. The V and J ends lost 0 bases and 8 bases, in that order; junction bases with no gene match: 6.

The V call is TRBV4-3, the J call TRBJ2-1; D perhaps matches TRBD2 (5 bases). Germline V gene lookup returns CDR1 LGHNA and CDR2 YSLEER. The CDR3 runs to 15 residues. The ends were cut back, 1 base at V and 5 bases at J, with 12 bases in the middle. CDR3 DNA: TGCGCCAGCAGCCAAGGAGGGTTTCTTAACAATGAGCAGTTCTTC. This sequence encodes CASSQGGFLNNEQFF.

In its sample, this clone was seen a few times. At the DNA level, this CDR3 is encoded by other sequences in the same sample as well. This rearrangement joins TRBV5-1 to TRBJ1-1; D ambiguous. Trimming took off 4 bases at V and 0 bases at J, with 10 bases between the two ends. The CDR3 has 14 amino acids. Germline CDR1 SGHRS, CDR2 YFSETQ. The chain's CDR3 is CASSPRAVNTEAFF. The CDR3 DNA reads as TGCGCCAGCAGCCCACGGGCGGTGAACACTGAAGCTTTCTTT.

V and J are TRBV6-5 and TRBJ2-5; TRBD2 matches 7 bases. The germline V gene has CDR1 MNHEY and CDR2 SVGAGI. Trimming cost V 7 bases and J 4 bases; bases outside gene matches: 3. The CDR3 is 12 amino acids. CDR3 in amino acids: CASTQRGETQYF. The CDR3 DNA reads as TGTGCCAGCACCCAGCGGGGAGAGACCCAGTACTTC.

The gene calls are TRBV12-3 or TRBV12-4 and TRBJ1-2; D call uncertain. CDR3 length: 13 residues. Trimming took 3 bases from V and 2 from J, leaving 7 bases between them. CDR3 residues: CASSFGQNYGYTF. The CDR3 region has the DNA TGTGCCAGCAGTTTTGGGCAGAACTATGGCTACACCTTC.